This is a list of T cell receptor beta chains from one sample in a study of T-cell memory formation after mild COVID-19. Using its own MiXCR run on the 5' RACE reads, TCRdb lists one record per CDR3 protein. The sample carries some 120,000 distinct CDR3 sequences, roughly 15% recorded once. The sequenced sample consisted of PBMCs or a T cell subset sorted from them (not recorded which). All receptors come from an adult woman who had mild COVID-19 (a few samples of this study predate the infection). Cell type and time point are not known. Each CDR3 is given with its conserved first and last residue. The order of the fields is V gene, CDR3 length, J gene, clone size, CDR3 protein. Clone size, where shown, is once, few, many, or a class for clones that have expanded.

V gene: TRBV24-1
CDR3 length: 11
J gene: TRBJ2-5
clone size: few
CDR3 protein: CATSEGETQYF

V gene: TRBV19
CDR3 length: 14
J gene: TRBJ1-2
clone size: NA
CDR3 protein: CASSKIGTNIGYTF

V gene: TRBV28
CDR3 length: 15
J gene: TRBJ2-7
clone size: NA
CDR3 protein: CASSTPTGSVYEQYF

V gene: TRBV29-1
CDR3 length: 12
J gene: TRBJ2-2
clone size: NA
CDR3 protein: CSALGGAGELFF

V gene: TRBV29-1
CDR3 length: 15
J gene: TRBJ2-7
clone size: NA
CDR3 protein: CSVEDPGQGRHEQYF

V gene: TRBV25-1
CDR3 length: 15
J gene: TRBJ2-7
clone size: few
CDR3 protein: CASSEIAGGPYEQYF

V gene: TRBV4-3
CDR3 length: 13
J gene: TRBJ1-1
clone size: few
CDR3 protein: CASSQERRTEAFF

V gene: TRBV30
CDR3 length: 16
J gene: TRBJ2-2
clone size: NA
CDR3 protein: CAWSGLAGGRTGELFF

V gene: TRBV7-3
CDR3 length: 15
J gene: TRBJ2-5
clone size: NA
CDR3 protein: CASSLGGTNQETQYF

V gene: TRBV15
CDR3 length: 16
J gene: TRBJ1-1
clone size: many
CDR3 protein: CATRPEEGARNTEAFF